The 18 T cell receptor beta chains given below trace back to one sample, sequenced in a study of OX40 agonist ivuxolimab in advanced cancers. Repertoires were generated with immunoSEQ multiplex PCR, while TCRdb's copy carries only in-frame clones and drops some. The sample has some 96,000 clones, approximately 90% seen once. The material was CD4+ or CD8+ T cells sorted from blood, obtained in a trial of the OX40 agonist ivuxolimab. Receptor source: an adult with an advanced solid tumor such as melanoma, head and neck, liver or kidney cancer.

CDR3 in DNA: TGTGCCAGCAGCCTCCACCCCGGTCCCGGGGAGCTGTTTTTT. The encoded protein is CASSLHPGPGELFF. The V call is TRBV9, the J call TRBJ2-2; no clear D gene. The CDR3 is made up of 14 amino acids. The V and J ends lost 4 bases and 6 bases respectively, with 13 bases between them. Germline V gene sequence: CDR1 SGDLS, CDR2 YYNGEE.

The rearrangement uses TRBV19 and TRBJ1-1; D may be TRBD1 (6 bases). The V gene's germline CDR1 is LNHDA and CDR2 SQIVND (reference sequence). The V end lost 5 bases, the J end lost 0 bases, and 10 bases lay between the germline ends. There are 14 residues in the CDR3. This CDR3 is CASSGDILNTEAFF. The CDR3 DNA reads as TGTGCCAGTAGTGGGGACATCTTGAACACTGAAGCTTTCTTT.

V is TRBV20-1 and J is TRBJ1-2; D remains unclear. Germline V lookup: CDR1 DFQATT, CDR2 SNEGSKA (reference sequence). The CDR3 loop spans 11 amino acids. Trimming took 6 bases from V and 4 from J, leaving 9 bases between them. This CDR3 reads CSAATLYGYTF. The CDR3 DNA sequence: TGCAGTGCAGCCACTCTCTATGGCTACACCTTC.

This chain uses TRBV2 with TRBJ1-4, with a weak D call TRBD1 (5 bases). Trimming stripped 7 bases from V and 5 bases from J, with 5 bases between. In germline, CDR1 is SNHLY, CDR2 FYNNEI. The CDR3 is 11 residues long. The CDR3 DNA follows: TGTGCCAGCAAGGGGAATGAAAAACTGTTTTTT. It codes for CASKGNEKLFF.

The J gene is TRBJ1-5, the V gene TRBV27; TRBD1 matches at 9 bases. The germline CDR1 and CDR2 sequences are MNHEY and SMNVEV (reference sequence). The CDR3 is 14 amino acids. The V and J ends lost 7 bases and 5 bases, in that order; junction bases with no gene match: 6. Here the CDR3 DNA reads TGTGCCAGCACGCGGTGGACAGGGGATCAGCCCCAGCATTTT. Protein: CASTRWTGDQPQHF.

In its sample, this clone was seen a few times. This rearrangement joins TRBV9 to TRBJ2-7, with TRBD2 matching over 9 bases. After removal of 1 base from V and 4 bases from J, the junction contained 3 bases not matched to a gene. The CDR3 sequence is 14 residues long. Germline CDR1 and CDR2: SGDLS and YYNGEE. The CDR3 sequence: CASSVSGLAYEQYF. In DNA form, the CDR3 reads TGTGCCAGCAGCGTATCGGGACTAGCTTACGAGCAGTACTTC.

This chain uses TRBV11-2 with TRBJ2-1, with a possible D match to TRBD2 (7 bases). Germline CDR1 reads SGHAT; CDR2 reads FQNNGV. Trimming pared 5 bases from V and 9 bases from J, leaving 26 bases between. The CDR3 consists of 17 residues. The CDR3, as DNA: TGTGCCAGCAGCCCCCCCCCACGTGCCGAGCGGGACACTGAGCAGTTCTTC. Residues: CASSPPPRAERDTEQFF. Supplemented by reference TRBV11-2 and TRBJ2-1, the full variable domain reads EAGVAQSPRYKIIEKRQSVAFWCNPISGHATLYWYQQILGQGPKLLIQFQNNGVVDDSQLPKDRFSAERLKGVDSTLKIQPAKLEDSAVYLCASSPPPRAERDTEQFFGPGTRLTVL.

The chain is built from TRBV29-1 and TRBJ1-5; 8 bases map to TRBD1. CDR1 SQVTM and CDR2 ANQGSEA come from the germline V gene. V trimming: 4 bases; J trimming: 4 bases; junction bases outside the gene matches: 6. The CDR3 is 14 residues long. DNA for the CDR3: TGCAGCGTTGGGACAGGGCCGGGGAATCAGCCCCAGCATTTT. Translation: CSVGTGPGNQPQHF.

The chain is built from TRBV7-3 and TRBJ2-3; 7 bases line up with TRBD2. The junction had 4 bases not matched to a gene; V was cut back by 2 bases and J by 2 bases. The CDR3 totals 15 residues. Germline CDR1 reads SGHTA; CDR2 reads FQGTGA. Here the CDR3 DNA reads TGTGCCAGCAGCTTATGGGGGGGAGACACAGATACGCAGTATTTT. Residues: CASSLWGGDTDTQYF.

The rearrangement links TRBV19 to TRBJ2-7; 8 bases fit TRBD1. V gave up 3 bases and J gave up 5 bases; unmatched junction bases: 6. The V gene's germline CDR1 is LNHDA and CDR2 SQIVND (reference sequence). The CDR3 loop spans 14 amino acids. CDR3 nucleotides: TGTGCCAGTAGTATCCAGGGGGCAAGGAACGAGCAGTACTTC. Amino acids: CASSIQGARNEQYF.

The V and J genes are TRBV5-4 and TRBJ1-6, with a tentative D call TRBD1 (5 bases). From germline, CDR1 is SGHNT and CDR2 YYREEE (reference sequence). V was cut by 4 bases and J by 0 bases, with 14 bases left in between. The CDR3 is 17 amino acids. CDR3 residues: CASSGRGSGSYNSPLHF. The CDR3 coding sequence is TGTGCCAGCAGCGGGAGGGGCTCCGGCTCCTATAATTCACCCCTCCACTTT.

This clone was seen once. The chain combines TRBV7-8 with TRBJ2-1; no clear D. The length of the CDR3 is 14 residues. V shed 3 bases and J shed 4 bases, with 10 bases lying between them. Germline CDR1 and CDR2: SGHVS and FQNEAQ. The CDR3 protein is CASSFPGEYNEQFF. In DNA form, the CDR3 reads TGTGCCAGCAGCTTCCCGGGCGAATACAATGAGCAGTTCTTC.

This rearrangement joins TRBV29-1 to TRBJ1-4; 11 nucleotides agree with TRBD1. Germline V gene sequence: CDR1 SQVTM, CDR2 ANQGSEA. The V gene end was trimmed by 6 bases and the J gene end by 8 bases; junction bases not matched to a gene: 5. The CDR3 extends over 13 amino acids. The CDR3 nucleotides read TGCAGCGTGGCGGGACAGGGGGGCGAAAAACTGTTTTTT. Encoded protein: CSVAGQGGEKLFF.

The chain is built from TRBV2 and TRBJ2-7; TRBD1 matches 7 bases. CDR3 length: 13 amino acids. Losses at the gene ends were 4 bases for V and 6 bases for J; bases not matched to a gene: 6. Germline CDR1 and CDR2: SNHLY and FYNNEI. For the CDR3, the DNA is TGTGCCAGCAGTGGACACCGACAGGGCGAGCAGTACTTC. Protein: CASSGHRQGEQYF.

The chain carries TRBV5-1 and TRBJ2-1; possible D gene TRBD2, 6 bases. The length of the CDR3 is 16 residues. V shed 1 base and J shed 6 bases, with 17 bases lying between them. CDR1 is SGHRS, CDR2 YFSETQ, per germline. The CDR3 protein is CASSLSQRLASNEQFF. The DNA for the CDR3 is TGCGCCAGCAGCTTGTCCCAGAGGCTAGCGTCCAATGAGCAGTTCTTC. Full variable domain (rest looked up from reference TRBV5-1 and TRBJ2-1): KAGVTQTPRYLIKTRGQQVTLSCSPISGHRSVSWYQQTPGQGLQFLFEYFSETQRNKGNFPGRFSGRQFSNSRSEMNVSTLELGDSALYLCASSLSQRLASNEQFFGPGTRLTVL.

The chain uses TRBV28 and TRBJ2-6, with a possible D match to TRBD1 (5 bases). Per germline, CDR1 MDHEN and CDR2 SYDVKM. The V gene lost 6 bases and the J gene lost 2 bases, with 17 bases spanning the gap. The CDR3 extends over 17 amino acids. The CDR3 sequence: CASSHDQGKAGANVLTF. The CDR3 DNA follows: TGTGCCAGCAGCCACGACCAGGGCAAGGCTGGGGCCAACGTCCTGACTTTC.

This chain connects TRBV6-6 to TRBJ2-7; possible D gene TRBD1, 6 bases. V lost 0 bases to trimming and J lost 9 bases, with 12 bases between them. Looked up from germline, CDR1 is MNHNY and CDR2 is SVGAGI (reference sequence). The CDR3 loop spans 13 amino acids. CDR3 in amino acids: CASSYSRGPLQYF. Here the CDR3 DNA reads TGTGCCAGCAGTTACTCCAGGGGACCTCTGCAGTACTTC.

V gene TRBV19 combines with J gene TRBJ1-5; 11 bases match TRBD1. Germline-derived CDR1 and CDR2 are LNHDA and SQIVND (reference sequence). Trimming took 5 bases from V and 1 from J; bases not matched to a gene: 7. There are 17 residues in the CDR3. The CDR3: CASSLTGQGVSNQPQHF. The CDR3 DNA sequence: TGTGCCAGTAGTTTAACGGGACAGGGGGTGAGCAATCAGCCCCAGCATTTT. The variable domain in full, completed from reference TRBV19 and TRBJ1-5, reads DGGITQSPKYLFRKEGQNVTLSCEQNLNHDAMYWYRQDPGQGLRLIYYSQIVNDFQKGDIAEGYSVSREKKESFPLTVTSAQKNPTAFYLCASSLTGQGVSNQPQHFGDGTRLSIL.